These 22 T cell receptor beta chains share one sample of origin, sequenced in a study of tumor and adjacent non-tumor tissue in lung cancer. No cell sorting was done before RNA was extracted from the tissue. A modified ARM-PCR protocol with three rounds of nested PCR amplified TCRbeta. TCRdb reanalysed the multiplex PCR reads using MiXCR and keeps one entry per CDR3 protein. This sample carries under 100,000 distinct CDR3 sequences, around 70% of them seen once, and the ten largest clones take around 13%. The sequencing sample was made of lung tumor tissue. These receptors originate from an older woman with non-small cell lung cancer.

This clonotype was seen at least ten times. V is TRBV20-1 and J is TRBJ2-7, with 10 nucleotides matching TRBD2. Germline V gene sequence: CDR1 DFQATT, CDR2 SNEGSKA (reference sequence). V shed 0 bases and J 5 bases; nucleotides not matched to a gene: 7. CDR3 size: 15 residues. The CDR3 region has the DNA TGCAGTGCTAGAGATCAGGGTAGCGGGAGGAACGAGCAGTACTTC. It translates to CSARDQGSGRNEQYF.

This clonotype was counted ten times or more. CDR3 protein: CAISESFEASEQYF. Here the CDR3 DNA reads TGTGCCATCAGTGAGTCGTTCGAAGCTTCCGAGCAGTACTTC. This chain uses TRBV10-3 with TRBJ2-7; D unresolved. Deletions cut 0 bases from V and 6 bases from J, with 12 bases between. The CDR3 spans 14 residues. Germline V CDR1 and CDR2: ENHRY, SYGVKD.

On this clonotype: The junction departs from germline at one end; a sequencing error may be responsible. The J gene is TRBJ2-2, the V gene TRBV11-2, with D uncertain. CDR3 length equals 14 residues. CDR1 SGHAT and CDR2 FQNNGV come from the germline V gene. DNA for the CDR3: TGTGGCAGCAGCTTAGTTAGGGCTGGCGGGGAGCTGTTTTTT. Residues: CGSSLVRAGGELFF. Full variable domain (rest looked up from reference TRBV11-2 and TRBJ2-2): EAGVAQSPRYKIIEKRQSVAFWCNPISGHATLYWYQQILGQGPKLLIQFQNNGVVDDSQLPKDRFSAERLKGVDSTLKIQPAKLEDSAVYLCGSSLVRAGGELFFGEGSRLTVL.

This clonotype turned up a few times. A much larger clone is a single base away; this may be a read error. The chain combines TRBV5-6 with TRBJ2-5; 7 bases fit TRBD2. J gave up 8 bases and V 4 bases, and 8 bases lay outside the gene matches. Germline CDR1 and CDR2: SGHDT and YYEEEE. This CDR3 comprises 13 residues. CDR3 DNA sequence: TGTGCCAGCAGCGGAAGGGGCGGGAGAACCCAGTACTTC. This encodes CASSGRGGRTQYF.

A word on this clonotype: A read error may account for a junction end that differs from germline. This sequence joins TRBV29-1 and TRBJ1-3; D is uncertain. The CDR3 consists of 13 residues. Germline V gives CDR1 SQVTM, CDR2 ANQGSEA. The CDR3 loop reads CSVDPQARNTIYF. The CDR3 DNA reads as TGCAGTGTTGACCCGCAGGCTCGGAACACCATATATTTT.

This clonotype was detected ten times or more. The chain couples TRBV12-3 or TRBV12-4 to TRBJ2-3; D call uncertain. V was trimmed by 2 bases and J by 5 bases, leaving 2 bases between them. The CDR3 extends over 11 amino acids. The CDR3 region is CASSLRDTQYF. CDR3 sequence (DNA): TGTGCCAGCAGTTTAAGAGATACGCAGTATTTT.

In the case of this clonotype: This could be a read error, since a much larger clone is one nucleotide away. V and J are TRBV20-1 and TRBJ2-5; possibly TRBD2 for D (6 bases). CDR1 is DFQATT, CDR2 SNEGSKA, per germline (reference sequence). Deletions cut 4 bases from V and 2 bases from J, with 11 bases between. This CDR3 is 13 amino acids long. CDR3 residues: CSAKTGVQETQYF. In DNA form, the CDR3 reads TGCAGTGCTAAGACGGGAGTGCAAGAGACCCAGTACTTC.

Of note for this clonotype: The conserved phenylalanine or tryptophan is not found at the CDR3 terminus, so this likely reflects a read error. The CDR3 here is CANGTSHEQYL. Written as DNA, the CDR3 is TGCGCCAACGGGACTTCGCACGAGCAGTACCTC. The chain is built from TRBV5-1 and TRBJ2-7, with D tentatively TRBD2 (6 bases). The V gene lost 9 bases and the J gene lost 5 bases, with 12 bases spanning the gap. This CDR3 is 11 amino acids long. Germline V gives CDR1 SGHRS, CDR2 YFSETQ.

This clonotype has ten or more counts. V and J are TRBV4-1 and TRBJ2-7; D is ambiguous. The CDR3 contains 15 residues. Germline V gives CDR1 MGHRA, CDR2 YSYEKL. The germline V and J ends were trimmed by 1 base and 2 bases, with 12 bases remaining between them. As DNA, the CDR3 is TGCGCCAGCAGCCAAGGTGGCCAAGCAACCTACGAGCAGTACTTC. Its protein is CASSQGGQATYEQYF.

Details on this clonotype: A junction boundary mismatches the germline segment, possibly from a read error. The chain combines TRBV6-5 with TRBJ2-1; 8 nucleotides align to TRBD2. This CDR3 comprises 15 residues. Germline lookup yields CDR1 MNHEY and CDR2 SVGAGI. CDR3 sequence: CASSTLAGSYYEQFF. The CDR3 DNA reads TGTGCCAGCAGTACCCTAGCGGGCTCCTACTATGAGCAGTTCTTC.

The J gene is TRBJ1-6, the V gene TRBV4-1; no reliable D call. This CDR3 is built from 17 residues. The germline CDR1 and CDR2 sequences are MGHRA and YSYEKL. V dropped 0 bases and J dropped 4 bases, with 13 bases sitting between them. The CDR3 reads CASSQELTGAYNSPLHF. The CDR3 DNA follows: TGCGCCAGCAGCCAAGAACTAACTGGCGCATATAATTCACCCCTCCACTTT.

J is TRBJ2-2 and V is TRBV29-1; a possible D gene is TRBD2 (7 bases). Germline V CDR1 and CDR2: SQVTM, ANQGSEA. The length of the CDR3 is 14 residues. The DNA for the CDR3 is TGCGTCTCGGTCGGGGGGCGGAACACCGGGGAGCTGTTTTTT. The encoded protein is CVSVGGRNTGELFF.

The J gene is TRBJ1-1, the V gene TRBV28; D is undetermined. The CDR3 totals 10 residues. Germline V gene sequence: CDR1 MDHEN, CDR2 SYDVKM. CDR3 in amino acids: CDTYGAVAFF. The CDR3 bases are TGTGACACTTATGGTGCTGTAGCTTTCTTT.

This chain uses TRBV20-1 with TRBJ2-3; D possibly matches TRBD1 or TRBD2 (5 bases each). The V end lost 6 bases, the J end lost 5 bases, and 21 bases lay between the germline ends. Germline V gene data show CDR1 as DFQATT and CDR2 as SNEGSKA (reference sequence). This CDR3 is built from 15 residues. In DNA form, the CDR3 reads TGCAGTGCCCAGAAGGGGCGGGTGTTCGGAGATACGCAGTATTTT. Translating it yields CSAQKGRVFGDTQYF.

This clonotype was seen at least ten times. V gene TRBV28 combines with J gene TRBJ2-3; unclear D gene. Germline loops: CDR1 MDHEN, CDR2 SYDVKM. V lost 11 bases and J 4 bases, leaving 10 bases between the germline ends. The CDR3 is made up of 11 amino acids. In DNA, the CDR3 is TGTGCCGTTCGGAGCGCAGATACGCAGTATTTT. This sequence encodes CAVRSADTQYF.

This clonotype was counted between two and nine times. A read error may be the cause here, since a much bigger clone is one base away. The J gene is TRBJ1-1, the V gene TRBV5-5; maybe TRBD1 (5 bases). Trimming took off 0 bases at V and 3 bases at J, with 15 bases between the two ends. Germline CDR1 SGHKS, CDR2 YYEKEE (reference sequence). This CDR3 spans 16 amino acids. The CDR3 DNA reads TGTGCCAGCAGCTTGGTTTGGGGTGGGGGTTACACTGAAGCTTTCTTT. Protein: CASSLVWGGGYTEAFF.

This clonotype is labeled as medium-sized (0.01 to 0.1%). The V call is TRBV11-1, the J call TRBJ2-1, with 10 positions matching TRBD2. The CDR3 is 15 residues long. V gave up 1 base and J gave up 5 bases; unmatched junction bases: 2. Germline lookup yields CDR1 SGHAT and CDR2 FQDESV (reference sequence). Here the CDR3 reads CASSLELAGDNEQFF. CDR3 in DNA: TGTGCCAGCAGCTTAGAGCTAGCGGGGGACAATGAGCAGTTCTTC.

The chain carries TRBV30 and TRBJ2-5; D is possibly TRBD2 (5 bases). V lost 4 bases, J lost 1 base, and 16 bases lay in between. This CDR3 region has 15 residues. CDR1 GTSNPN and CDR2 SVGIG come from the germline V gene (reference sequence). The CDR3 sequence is CAWMAFSGTQETQYF. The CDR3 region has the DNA TGTGCCTGGATGGCCTTCAGCGGAACCCAAGAGACCCAGTACTTC.

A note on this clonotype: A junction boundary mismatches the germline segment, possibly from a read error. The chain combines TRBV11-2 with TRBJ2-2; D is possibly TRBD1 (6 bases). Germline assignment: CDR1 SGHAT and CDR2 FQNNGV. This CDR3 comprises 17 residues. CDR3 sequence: CACRLQGRGSGAGELFF. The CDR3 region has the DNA TGTGCCTGCAGGTTACAGGGACGTGGGAGCGGAGCCGGGGAGCTGTTTTTT.

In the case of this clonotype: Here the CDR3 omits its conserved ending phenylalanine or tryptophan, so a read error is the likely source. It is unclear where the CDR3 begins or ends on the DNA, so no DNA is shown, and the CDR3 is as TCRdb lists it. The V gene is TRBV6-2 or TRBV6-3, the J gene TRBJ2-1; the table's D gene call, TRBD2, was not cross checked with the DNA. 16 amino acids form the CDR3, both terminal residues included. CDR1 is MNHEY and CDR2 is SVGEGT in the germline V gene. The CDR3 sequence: CASSYRAGGPSNEPFL.

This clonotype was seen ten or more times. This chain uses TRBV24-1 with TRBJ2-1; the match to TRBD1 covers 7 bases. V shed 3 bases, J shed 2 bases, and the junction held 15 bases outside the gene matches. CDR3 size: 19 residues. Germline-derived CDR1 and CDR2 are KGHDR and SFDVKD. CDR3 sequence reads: CATSDTLTRGGATYNEQFF. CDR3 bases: TGTGCCACCAGTGATACGCTTACTAGAGGGGGCGCGACCTACAATGAGCAGTTCTTC.

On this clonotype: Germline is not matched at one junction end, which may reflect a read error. CDR3 amino acids: CSVDGEVYEQLF. CDR3 DNA sequence: TGCAGCGTTGATGGGGAGGTGTATGAGCAGCTCTTC. The chain employs TRBV29-1 and TRBJ2-1, with a possible D match to TRBD2 (6 bases). Germline V gene data show CDR1 as SQVTM and CDR2 as ANQGSEA. The length of the CDR3 is 12 residues.